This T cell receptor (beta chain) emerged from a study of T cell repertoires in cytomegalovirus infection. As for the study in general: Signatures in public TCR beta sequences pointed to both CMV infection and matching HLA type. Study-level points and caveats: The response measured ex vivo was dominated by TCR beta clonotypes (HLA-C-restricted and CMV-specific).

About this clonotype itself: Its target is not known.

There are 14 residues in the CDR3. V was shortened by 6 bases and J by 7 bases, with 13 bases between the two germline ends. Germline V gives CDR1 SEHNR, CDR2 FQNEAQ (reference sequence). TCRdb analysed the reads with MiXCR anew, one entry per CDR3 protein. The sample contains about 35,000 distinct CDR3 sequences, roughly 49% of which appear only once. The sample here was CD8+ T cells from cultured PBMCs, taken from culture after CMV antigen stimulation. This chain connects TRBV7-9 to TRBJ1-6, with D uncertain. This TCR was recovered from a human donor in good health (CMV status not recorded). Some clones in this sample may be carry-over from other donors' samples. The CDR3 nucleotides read TGTGCCAGCAGAGCCCGCGGGAAGAATTCACCCCTCCACTTT. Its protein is CASRARGKNSPLHF.